This T cell receptor beta chain is drawn from a study of T cell responses to AZD1222 COVID-19 vaccine. CDR3 length: 15 amino acids. Germline CDR1 SGHDT, CDR2 YYEEEE. Trimming took 4 bases from V and 6 from J; bases not matched to a gene: 8. Details on this clone: As yet, its antigen is unknown.

Profiled with immunoSEQ multiplex PCR; TCRdb holds only in-frame clones, not every one. This sample yields 120,000 to 150,000 clones, of which 92% are seen a single time; over 4% belongs to the top ten. Study-wide findings and caveats: Donors were mostly white British, more females; clonal diversity possibly underestimated.

This sequence originates from an adult who received the AZD1222 COVID-19 vaccine. The source was peripheral blood, collected 28 days after the second AZD1222 dose. This chain joins TRBV5-6 and TRBJ1-5, with TRBD1 matching over 9 bases. CDR3 DNA: TGTGCCAGCAGCCGGGGACAGGGATTGTTTCAGCCCCAGCATTTT. This encodes CASSRGQGLFQPQHF.